These 25 T cell receptor beta chains were all obtained from the same sample, sequenced in a study of blood T cell repertoires in COVID-19. TCRdb's table, derived via immunoSEQ multiplex PCR, lists solely in-frame clones and lacks some. The sample contains 85,000 to 95,000 clones, 76% of which appear only once. Sequenced input: peripheral blood. These receptors came from a man between 65 and 85 years old with acute or convalescent COVID-19.

This clone was detected only a few times. The chain carries TRBV4-1 and TRBJ2-7; 9 nucleotides line up with TRBD1. Germline V gene lookup returns CDR1 MGHRA and CDR2 YSYEKL. Germline trimming cut 0 bases from V and 4 bases from J; bases unmatched to any gene: 4. The CDR3 contains 15 residues. CDR3: CASSQEGGQGYEQYF. For the CDR3, the DNA is TGCGCCAGCAGCCAAGAAGGGGGACAGGGTTACGAGCAGTACTTC.

This clone was seen a single time. This chain connects TRBV5-4 to TRBJ2-1; D not resolved. Trimming cost V 2 bases and J 7 bases, with 7 bases left between them. The CDR3 extends over 12 amino acids. Germline V lookup: CDR1 SGHNT, CDR2 YYREEE (reference sequence). CDR3 in amino acids: CASSFPFNEQFF. Here the CDR3 DNA reads TGTGCCAGCAGCTTTCCTTTTAATGAGCAGTTCTTC.

A few counts support this clone. Other DNA sequences in the sample encode the same CDR3. This chain links TRBV28 with TRBJ1-3; possible D gene TRBD1, 6 bases. Germline V CDR1 and CDR2: MDHEN, SYDVKM. Trimming removed 4 bases from V and 0 bases from J, with 13 bases in between. This CDR3 has 16 amino acids. The CDR3 nucleotides are TGTGCCAGCAGTTCACCCGGACAGAGCTCTGGAAACACCATATATTTT. Translating it yields CASSSPGQSSGNTIYF.

The table lists this clone with a few counts. V and J are TRBV7-3 and TRBJ2-1; TRBD2 matches at 7 bases. The CDR3 length is 13 residues. The ends lost 5 bases at V and 9 bases at J; junction bases unmatched: 7. Germline V gives CDR1 SGHTA, CDR2 FQGTGA. CDR3 in DNA: TGTGCCAGCAGCCTAGGGAGGGCCGCTGAGCAGTTCTTC. Amino acid sequence: CASSLGRAAEQFF.

The chain uses TRBV10-2 and TRBJ1-6; no reliable D call. Germline CDR1 WSHSY, CDR2 SAAADI. Trimming removed 5 bases at V and 10 bases at J, with 12 bases between. The CDR3 has 13 amino acids. Written as DNA, the CDR3 is TGCGCCAGCAGTTCCGGAGTTTGGTCACCCCTCCACTTT. Translated: CASSSGVWSPLHF.

The V and J genes are TRBV2 and TRBJ2-7; D perhaps matches TRBD1 (6 bases). Germline V gene lookup returns CDR1 SNHLY and CDR2 FYNNEI. The CDR3 is 13 residues long. Between the trimmed V and J ends, which lost 8 bases and 2 bases, there was a span of 13 bases. For the CDR3, the DNA is TGTGCCAGCGGCGTCACAGGGACCTACGAGCAGTACTTC. Its translation: CASGVTGTYEQYF.

The CDR3 protein is CATSDQGLATTGELFF. Here the CDR3 DNA reads TGTGCCACCAGTGACCAGGGACTAGCGACTACCGGGGAGCTGTTTTTT. This chain joins TRBV24-1 and TRBJ2-2, with 10 bases fitting TRBD2. Germline CDR1 is KGHDR and CDR2 is SFDVKD. This CDR3 is 16 amino acids long. Trimming at V came to 4 bases and at J to 5 bases, leaving 6 bases not matched to a gene.

J is TRBJ1-2 and V is TRBV5-1, with D possibly matching TRBD1 (5 bases). Germline CDR1 SGHRS, CDR2 YFSETQ. The V end lost 3 bases, the J end lost 8 bases, and 20 bases lay between the germline ends. The CDR3 spans 15 residues. The CDR3 DNA reads TGCGCCAGCAGCTCGGATCAGGAGGGAAGGGGAGGCTACACCTTC. Residues: CASSSDQEGRGGYTF.

The chain couples TRBV5-6 to TRBJ2-1; 9 nucleotides match TRBD2. After removal of 0 bases from V and 9 bases from J, the junction contained 4 bases not matched to a gene. The length of the CDR3 is 14 residues. In germline, CDR1 is SGHDT, CDR2 YYEEEE. The CDR3 DNA reads TGTGCCAGCAGCTTGGTAGGACTAGCGACTGAGCAGTTCTTC. It codes for CASSLVGLATEQFF.

This rearrangement joins TRBV6-5 to TRBJ1-1; D may be TRBD1 (6 bases). V was shortened by 8 bases and J by 4 bases, with 17 bases between the two germline ends. The CDR3 loop spans 14 amino acids. Germline loops: CDR1 MNHEY, CDR2 SVGAGI. The CDR3 DNA reads as TGTGCCAGCGAAACATACAGGGAGTCCACTGAAGCTTTCTTT. This encodes CASETYRESTEAFF.

The rearrangement joins TRBV5-6 to TRBJ2-2; 14 bases line up with TRBD2. Germline values: CDR1 SGHDT, CDR2 YYEEEE. CDR3 length: 17 amino acids. After removal of 4 bases from V and 7 bases from J, the junction contained 9 bases not matched to a gene. CDR3 sequence reads: CASSPGLAGGSSGELFF. The CDR3 DNA sequence: TGTGCCAGCAGCCCCGGACTAGCGGGGGGATCAAGCGGGGAGCTGTTTTTT.

The chain has TRBV27 and TRBJ1-1; tentative D call: TRBD1 (6 bases). Germline assignment: CDR1 MNHEY and CDR2 SMNVEV (reference sequence). This CDR3 comprises 13 residues. V lost 6 bases, J lost 4 bases, and 12 bases lay in between. The CDR3: CASSIQGSTEAFF. The CDR3 DNA sequence: TGTGCCAGCAGCATACAGGGAAGCACTGAAGCTTTCTTT.

The chain uses TRBV9 and TRBJ2-1, with 11 bases identical to TRBD2. There are 17 residues in the CDR3. The trim removed 0 bases at V and 8 bases at J, leaving 10 bases unmatched. In germline, CDR1 is SGDLS, CDR2 YYNGEE. CDR3 amino acids: CASSVARSSGRMDEQFF. DNA of the CDR3: TGTGCCAGCAGCGTAGCCCGCTCTAGCGGGAGGATGGATGAGCAGTTCTTC.

CDR3 residues: CASSLEGQGPETQYF. For the CDR3, the DNA is TGCGCCAGCAGCTTGGAGGGACAGGGCCCAGAGACCCAGTACTTC. This chain joins TRBV5-1 and TRBJ2-5, with 9 nucleotides matching TRBD1. Per germline, CDR1 SGHRS and CDR2 YFSETQ. There are 15 residues in the CDR3. V shed 0 bases and J 4 bases; nucleotides not matched to a gene: 4.

This clone has only a few counts. The CDR3 bases are TGTGCCAGCAACAGGGGCGGGGAGCGGAATCAGCCCCAGCATTTT. Translated: CASNRGGERNQPQHF. This sequence joins TRBV2 and TRBJ1-5, with 7 bases matching TRBD1. Germline-derived CDR1 and CDR2 are SNHLY and FYNNEI. This CDR3 region has 15 residues. The V and J ends lost 7 bases and 4 bases, in that order; junction bases with no gene match: 10.

The chain employs TRBV29-1 and TRBJ2-7, with TRBD2 matching 9 bases. CDR3 length: 11 residues. Germline CDR1 is SQVTM and CDR2 is ANQGSEA. V lost 7 bases, J lost 6 bases, and 4 bases stayed unmatched. The CDR3 spells CSGALAGEQYF. CDR3 DNA: TGCAGCGGTGCACTAGCGGGCGAGCAGTACTTC.

The chain has TRBV30 and TRBJ2-2, with D uncertain. Deletions cut 0 bases from V and 6 bases from J, with 8 bases between. This CDR3 spans 13 amino acids. The germline V gene encodes CDR1 GTSNPN and CDR2 SVGIG (reference sequence). For the CDR3, the DNA is TGTGCCTGGAGTGTGAGCTTCGCCGGGGAGCTGTTTTTT. This translates into CAWSVSFAGELFF.

The chain recombines TRBV6-4 with TRBJ2-1; the match to TRBD1 covers 7 bases. The trim removed 3 bases at V and 7 bases at J, leaving 9 bases unmatched. CDR3 length: 15 amino acids. Germline-derived CDR1 and CDR2 are MRHNA and SNTAGT. The CDR3 DNA reads TGTGCCAGCAGTGAGAGATTCAGGGGGTTGAATGAGCAGTTCTTC. This codes for CASSERFRGLNEQFF.

About this clone itself: The sample has other DNA sequences that encode this CDR3 too. The chain couples TRBV6-5 to TRBJ2-1; the D gene is possibly TRBD2 (7 bases). V was trimmed by 10 bases and J by 9 bases, leaving 25 bases between them. The CDR3 extends over 15 amino acids. CDR1 MNHEY and CDR2 SVGAGI come from the germline V gene. The CDR3 DNA reads as TGTGCCACCGAGATTGTGGGGGGGGCGGGTGGTGAGCAGTTCTTC. This sequence encodes CATEIVGGAGGEQFF.

The chain links TRBV29-1 to TRBJ2-1; D may be TRBD1 (6 bases). V dropped 5 bases and J dropped 6 bases, with 11 bases sitting between them. The CDR3 is 12 residues long. Germline loops: CDR1 SQVTM, CDR2 ANQGSEA. The CDR3 nucleotides are TGCAGCGTTAACCGGGACACCAATGAGCAGTTCTTC. It yields the protein CSVNRDTNEQFF.

For this clone: At one boundary the junction diverges from the germline segment, which might be a read error. The rearrangement joins TRBV5-6 to TRBJ2-5; a possible D gene is TRBD2 (6 bases). The germline gives CDR1 SGHDT, CDR2 YYEEEE. The CDR3 spans 11 residues. In DNA form, the CDR3 reads TGTGCCAGCAGCTTGGGGCGGGGTAGGAACTTC. Translated: CASSLGRGRNF.

The chain uses TRBV6-5 and TRBJ1-2, with D uncertain. The germline V gene has CDR1 MNHEY and CDR2 SVGAGI. The CDR3 runs to 13 residues. V lost 4 bases and J 8 bases, leaving 14 bases between the germline ends. The chain's CDR3 is CASSSTGITGYTF. The CDR3 nucleotides are TGTGCCAGCAGTTCCACGGGGATTACCGGCTACACCTTC.

The chain uses TRBV19 and TRBJ2-7, with TRBD2 matching over 14 bases. This CDR3 comprises 17 residues. J gave up 1 base and V 4 bases, and 6 bases lay outside the gene matches. Germline CDR1 reads LNHDA; CDR2 reads SQIVND (reference sequence). CDR3 loop: CASSTLGLAGASYEQYF. The CDR3 nucleotides read TGTGCCAGTAGTACCTTGGGACTAGCGGGAGCGTCCTACGAGCAGTACTTC.

The DNA for the CDR3 is TGCAGCGTTGAGACAGGGATTCAAGAGACCCAGTACTTC. It encodes CSVETGIQETQYF. The chain uses TRBV29-1 and TRBJ2-5; TRBD1 aligns across 7 bases. The junction had 3 bases not matched to a gene; V was cut back by 3 bases and J by 2 bases. This CDR3 is built from 13 residues. Per the germline V gene, CDR1 is SQVTM and CDR2 is ANQGSEA. The whole variable domain, filled in from reference TRBV29-1 and TRBJ2-5, reads SAVISQKPSRDICQRGTSLTIQCQVDSQVTMMFWYRQQPGQSLTLIATANQGSEATYESGFVIDKFPISRPNLTFSTLTVSNMSPEDSSIYLCSVETGIQETQYFGPGTRLLVL.

V is TRBV28 and J is TRBJ2-4; D perhaps matches TRBD1 (6 bases). The ends were cut back, 4 bases at V and 0 bases at J, with 16 bases in the middle. CDR1 and CDR2 from the germline V gene are MDHEN and SYDVKM. The CDR3 covers 17 residues. The CDR3 spells CASSSSSGTLAKNIQYF. The DNA of the CDR3 is TGTGCCAGCAGTTCAAGTTCCGGGACATTAGCCAAAAACATTCAGTACTTC.